This T cell receptor beta chain originates from a study of CD8+ T cells in alopecia areata (dated by TCRdb to the late 2010s). About the study as a whole: The study used high-throughput TCRbeta sequencing to examine T cell clonal expansion in alopecia areata, in both the C3H/HeJ mouse model and human patients. Scalp tissue and sorted CD4+ and CD8+ peripheral blood T cells from patchy and totalis/universalis alopecia areata patients and from healthy controls were covered by human TCRbeta sequencing. Scalp clonality was compared among normal scalp (n=4), patchy alopecia areata scalp (n=8), and alopecia totalis/universalis scalp (n=8). RNA was obtained with the PAXgene miRNA kit for fixed scalp, the miRNeasy kit for PBMCs, and the RNeasy kit for mouse skin. immunoSEQ multiplex PCR using 35 Vbeta forward primers and 13 Jbeta reverse primers was used to amplify TCRbeta CDR3 regions. What the authors observed across the whole study: Resident alphabeta T cells in normal human skin are also sequenced, complicating scalp TCR repertoire analysis, unlike mouse skin dominated by gammadelta T cells. Shared TCR sequences between patients were less evident than in mice, which may be partly attributable to HLA diversity in the patient population. Higher clonality and more expanded CD8+ clones were observed in lesional scalp than in normal scalp, particularly in alopecia totalis/universalis, a finding suggestive of antigenic drive.

After PBMCs were isolated by density centrifugation and stained for CD3, CD4 and CD8, a FACSAria was used to sort CD4+ and CD8+ T cells. Unaffected controls provided scalp biopsies and blood samples. Library generation was performed with the immunoSEQ multiplex PCR assay. RNA was extracted from all samples and reverse transcribed into cDNA as template for TCR sequencing. SuperScript III was used to make first-strand cDNA, primed with a 2:1 mix of oligo-dT and random hexamers. Amplification bias was assessed with a synthetic immune receptor repertoire, and residual bias was removed computationally. As for how the authors treated the data: Raw reads were preprocessed for error removal, and CDR3 was defined according to IMGT conventions as running from the conserved cysteine to phenylalanine. Clonality was calculated as 1 minus Shannon entropy normalized by log2 of the number of productive unique TCRs. Whether scalp clones were CD4 or CD8 was inferred by matching scalp TCRbeta sequences against CD4 and CD8 repertoires sorted from blood. TCRdb's version of the immuneACCESS table is confined to in-frame rearrangements and falls short of the full clone set. An unresolved V gene accounts for under half of the shortfall where checked; the remainder is of unknown origin. From that table come the V and J calls and clone size; the DNA was used to work out D and trimming. The sample data list about 150,000 clones, and approximately 60% of these were observed just once. The ten largest clones capture 30% to 45% of the sample.

The table lists this clone with a few counts. This clone's antigen is unknown. No quality values exist for individual bases; no much larger clone is one base distant. For CDR1 and CDR2, the germline V gene lists SGDLS and YYNGEE. From its cysteine to its phenylalanine, the CDR3 spans 14 amino acids. Of all the DNA, just the CDR3 is kept, 42 bases in frame from base 1. Trimming takes 0 bases off V and 8 bases off J; junction bases not matched to a gene: 4. The receptor comes from a human donor in good health. Sequencing was performed on CD8+ T cells sorted from blood. Recombination joined TRBV9 with TRBJ2-1; TRBD2 matches 8 bases in the middle. CDR3 region: CASSVETSVDEQFF. The sequence in DNA is TGTGCCAGCAGCGTAGAGACTAGCGTAGATGAGCAGTTCTTC.